This T cell receptor beta chain was recovered during a study of blood T cells in healthy people across ages. Whole-study findings and limits: PBMC samples, being unsorted, prevented any conclusive comparison of naive and antigen-experienced cells. Age showed a roughly linear inverse relationship with TCR beta diversity per million T cells. More naive CD4+ cells and higher diversity were found in long-lived than in aged donors.

About this clonotype itself: Its specificity is unknown.

Together with a sample-barcoded 5' primer, a J-beta primer mix was included in a second PCR lasting roughly 6 to 12 cycles. TCRdb re-analysed the 5' RACE reads in MiXCR, keeping a single row per CDR3 protein. The table includes approximately 800,000 distinct CDR3 sequences, around 62% detected once. Trimming left V 5 bases short and J 7 bases short, with 11 bases between. Per the germline V gene, CDR1 is SGHNT and CDR2 is YENEEA. This CDR3 comprises 13 residues. The TCR originated in a young man in good health. This chain uses TRBV11-3 with TRBJ2-2; perhaps TRBD1 as D (5 bases). Material for sequencing was blood. CDR3 sequence reads: CASSPRQGGELFF. The CDR3 DNA follows: TGTGCCAGCAGCCCTAGGCAGGGCGGGGAGCTGTTTTTT.